Sequencing of this T cell receptor beta chain was carried out in a study of beta chain features in type 1 diabetes. General study findings and limits: When Type 1 diabetes patients were examined, their TCRB CDR3s proved moderately but significantly shorter in all four CD4+ subsets. Possible PCR preference for shorter templates applied equally to patients and controls.

In this sample, this clone turned up a few times. Its specificity is not known. The CDR3 contains 15 residues. The V gene's germline CDR1 is LNHDA and CDR2 SQIVND (reference sequence). V shed 5 bases, J shed 2 bases, and the junction held 4 bases outside the gene matches. Every isolated RNA sample was fully reverse transcribed, so sequencing captured expressed TCRB transcripts. The assay was immunoSEQ multiplex PCR, and TCRdb's table has in-frame clones only and misses some. The sample lists about 250,000 clones; about a tenth were seen once. The chain couples TRBV19 to TRBJ2-3; 10 bases are a match to TRBD2. The TCR comes from a man aged 30 to 39 with type 1 diabetes. Sequencing was done on a sample of naive CD4+ T cells from blood. CDR3 protein: CASSGTSGVTDTQYF. In DNA form, the CDR3 reads TGTGCCAGTAGTGGTACTAGCGGGGTCACAGATACGCAGTATTTT.